A single sample is the source of the 8 T cell receptor beta chains below, sequenced in a study of blood T cell repertoires in COVID-19. The protocol was immunoSEQ multiplex PCR, while the TCRdb copy is restricted to in-frame clones and leaves out a portion. The sample lists 140,000 or so clones, 80% to 90% seen once, with about 1.7% in the top ten. Sequences were obtained from peripheral blood. The receptors were gathered from a woman aged 45-59 years with acute or convalescent COVID-19.

The CDR3 protein is CASSVEGDGSQPQHF. The CDR3 nucleotides read TGTGCCAGCAGCGTAGAGGGGGACGGTTCTCAGCCCCAGCATTTT. The V and J genes are TRBV9 and TRBJ1-5, with D maybe TRBD1 (6 bases). Germline V gene data show CDR1 as SGDLS and CDR2 as YYNGEE. Trimming shortened V by 0 bases and J by 6 bases, and 13 bases separated the two germline ends. The CDR3 loop spans 15 amino acids. Using reference TRBV9 and TRBJ1-5 for the parts outside the CDR3, the full variable domain is DSGVTQTPKHLITATGQRVTLRCSPRSGDLSVYWYQQSLDQGLQFLIQYYNGEERAKGNILERFSAQQFPDLHSELNLSSLELGDSALYFCASSVEGDGSQPQHFGDGTRLSIL.

This chain uses TRBV4-1 with TRBJ1-3; a possible D gene is TRBD1 (6 bases). From germline, CDR1 is MGHRA and CDR2 YSYEKL. Trimming cost V 2 bases and J 5 bases, with 16 bases left between them. The CDR3 loop spans 16 amino acids. The CDR3 protein is CASSQLRQANRNTIYF. The DNA for the CDR3 is TGCGCCAGCAGCCAACTAAGACAGGCTAATAGAAACACCATATATTTT.

The V gene is TRBV7-8, the J gene TRBJ2-3; TRBD2 aligns across 10 bases. The CDR3 extends over 16 amino acids. With V trimmed by 4 bases and J by 1 base, 5 bases remained unmatched. In germline, CDR1 is SGHVS, CDR2 FQNEAQ. The CDR3 DNA reads as TGTGCCAGCAGCTCCCCAGCGGGAGGGCGCACAGATACGCAGTATTTT. It encodes CASSSPAGGRTDTQYF.

The CDR3 protein is CASSPGGGGYTF. DNA of the CDR3: TGTGCCAGCAGCCCTGGGGGAGGCGGCTACACCTTC. The V gene is TRBV7-9, the J gene TRBJ1-2; weak D call: TRBD1 (5 bases). The CDR3 contains 12 residues. With 5 bases removed from V and 8 bases from J, the gap between germline ends came to 12 bases. CDR1 is SEHNR and CDR2 is FQNEAQ in the germline V gene (reference sequence).

V gene TRBV20-1 combines with J gene TRBJ1-1; TRBD1 agrees at 7 bases. Germline V gene data show CDR1 as DFQATT and CDR2 as SNEGSKA (reference sequence). V dropped 4 bases and J dropped 11; count of bases not matched to a gene: 4. The length of the CDR3 is 10 residues. The CDR3 DNA is TGCAGTGCTAACAGGGGCGAGGCTTTCTTT. This sequence encodes CSANRGEAFF.

The chain joins TRBV7-9 to TRBJ2-1; the D gene is possibly TRBD2 (6 bases). Germline V CDR1 and CDR2: SEHNR, FQNEAQ (reference sequence). CDR3 length: 16 amino acids. The V and J ends lost 1 base and 2 bases respectively, with 12 bases between them. CDR3 DNA sequence: TGTGCCAGCAGCTTAGGGCTAGCGAGTCCCTACAATGAGCAGTTCTTC. Translating gives CASSLGLASPYNEQFF.

The chain recombines TRBV19 with TRBJ1-3; weak D call: TRBD1 (6 bases). Trimming left V 5 bases short and J 0 bases short, with 14 bases between. The CDR3 has 16 residues. Germline CDR1 and CDR2: LNHDA and SQIVND (reference sequence). The CDR3 DNA reads as TGTGCCAGTAGTTTCATCCGGGACATCTCTGGAAACACCATATATTTT. Protein product: CASSFIRDISGNTIYF. Supplemented by reference TRBV19 and TRBJ1-3, the full variable domain reads DGGITQSPKYLFRKEGQNVTLSCEQNLNHDAMYWYRQDPGQGLRLIYYSQIVNDFQKGDIAEGYSVSREKKESFPLTVTSAQKNPTAFYLCASSFIRDISGNTIYFGEGSWLTVV.

This sequence joins TRBV12-3 or TRBV12-4 and TRBJ2-5, with D possibly matching TRBD2 (6 bases). Trimming shortened V by 6 bases and J by 5 bases, and 10 bases separated the two germline ends. This CDR3 is 12 amino acids long. The CDR3 DNA sequence: TGTGCCAGCAGCCCCGCGGGGGAGACCCAGTACTTC. It codes for CASSPAGETQYF.